This TCR beta chain was sequenced during a study of control samples from healthy donors and cancer patients. The junction had 8 bases not matched to a gene; V was cut back by 3 bases and J by 4 bases. The CDR3 is 16 amino acids. Germline-derived CDR1 and CDR2 are SGHVS and FQNEAQ. Repertoires were generated with immunoSEQ multiplex PCR, while TCRdb's copy carries only in-frame clones and drops some. Found here are over 50,000 clones, under 90% of them singletons; the top ten hold around 10%. This clone was detected only once. Additional DNA sequences in this sample encode the identical CDR3. J is TRBJ2-5 and V is TRBV7-8, with TRBD2 matching 10 bases. The sequenced sample consisted of blood. The source is a man aged 65 to 79 in good health. CDR3 DNA sequence: TGTGCCAGCAGCTTCCCCAGCGGGGGGGCCGGAGAGACCCAGTACTTC. This sequence encodes CASSFPSGGAGETQYF. Combining the CDR3 with reference TRBV7-8 and TRBJ2-5 gives the whole variable domain GAGVSQSPRYKVAKRGQDVALRCDPISGHVSLFWYQQALGQGPEFLTYFQNEAQLDKSGLPSDRFFAERPEGSVSTLKIQRTQQEDSAVYLCASSFPSGGAGETQYFGPGTRLLVL.